The clone carrying this T cell receptor (beta chain) has just one count. CDR3 length: 15 amino acids. Germline CDR1 MDHEN, CDR2 SYDVKM. With 5 bases removed from V and 5 bases from J, the gap between germline ends came to 18 bases. Method: immunoSEQ multiplex PCR; TCRdb's copy keeps in-frame clones and lacks some. Here the sample spans over 250,000 clones, approximately 89% being singletons. The sample is drawn from a study of blood T cell repertoires in COVID-19. Study-wide background: The study drew acute and convalescent COVID-19 samples from the United States, Italy and Spain.

What was sequenced was peripheral blood. The rearrangement joins TRBV28 to TRBJ1-2, with D maybe TRBD1 (6 bases). This clonotype originated in a woman in her sixties or seventies with COVID-19, enrolled during active disease. This CDR3 reads CASSPPIVRGYGYTF. Here the CDR3 DNA reads TGTGCCAGCAGTCCACCCATTGTGAGGGGGTATGGCTACACCTTC.